A single sample is the source of the 22 T cell receptor beta chains below, sequenced in a study of CD8+CD57+ T cells in acquired aplastic anemia. Sequencing involved patients with CD8+CD57+ cell expansion previously shown by flow cytometry. Genomic DNA was employed as the template in profiling TCR beta VDJ and CDR3. TCRdb passed the reads through MiXCR, listing each CDR3 protein once. The sample has 220,000 or so distinct CDR3 sequences, 55% to 65% seen once; the top ten hold about 60%. Sequencing input: sorted CD4+, CD8+, or CD8+CD57+ T cells (not recorded which) from PBMCs. Receptors were obtained from a human donor with aplastic anemia.

As regards this clonotype: Without the conserved terminal phenylalanine or tryptophan, this CDR3 likely stems from a read error. The V and J genes are TRBV7-2 and TRBJ2-1; D uncertain. V gave up 5 bases and J gave up 0 bases, with 5 bases separating them. The CDR3 runs to 13 residues. Germline CDR1 is SGHTA and CDR2 is FQGNSA. The CDR3 reads CASSPASYNEQFL. The CDR3 nucleotides are TGTGCCAGCAGCCCCGCCTCCTACAATGAGCAGTTCCTC.

The genes are TRBV6-6 and TRBJ1-4, with D hard to call. Between the trimmed V and J ends, which lost 5 bases and 5 bases, there was a span of 15 bases. This CDR3 has 15 amino acids. Germline V gene data show CDR1 as MNHNY and CDR2 as SVGAGI (reference sequence). The CDR3 DNA follows: TGTGCCAGCAGTACCCGGGTACCGAGGAATGAAAAACTGTTTTTT. Its protein product is CASSTRVPRNEKLFF.

This clonotype showed up just a few times. This chain uses TRBV6-2 or TRBV6-3 with TRBJ1-2; D is perhaps TRBD1 (5 bases). The CDR3 has 14 residues. CDR1 and CDR2 (germline): MNHEY, SVGEGT. Trimming removed 7 bases at V and 7 bases at J, with 19 bases between. DNA of the CDR3: TGTGCCAGCACCGACGGGGGAACAGCGCGTGGCTACACCTTC. Its protein is CASTDGGTARGYTF.

The CDR3, as DNA: TGCGCCAGCAGCCAAGCCAGCAATGAGCAGTTCTTC. The encoded protein is CASSQASNEQFF. The V call is TRBV4-1, the J call TRBJ2-1; D gene unclear. CDR3 length: 12 residues. The germline V gene has CDR1 MGHRA and CDR2 YSYEKL. The V and J ends lost 1 base and 6 bases respectively, with 4 bases between them.

This sequence joins TRBV25-1 and TRBJ1-4; 8 nucleotides agree with TRBD1. CDR1 MGHDK and CDR2 SYGVNS come from the germline V gene. V lost 6 bases, J lost 1 base, and 1 base stayed unmatched. The CDR3 is made up of 14 amino acids. CDR3 sequence (DNA): TGTGCCAGCAGGGACAGGGAAACTAATGAAAAACTGTTTTTT. Protein sequence: CASRDRETNEKLFF.

This sequence joins TRBV11-2 and TRBJ1-1; weak D call: TRBD1 (5 bases). Between the trimmed V and J ends, which lost 3 bases and 4 bases, there was a span of 15 bases. The CDR3 contains 15 residues. Germline values: CDR1 SGHAT, CDR2 FQNNGV. Here the CDR3 DNA reads TGTGCCAGCAGCTTGGCGACGAGGGGAGGCACTGAAGCTTTCTTT. This sequence encodes CASSLATRGGTEAFF. Together with reference TRBV11-2 and TRBJ1-1, the CDR3 gives the full variable domain: EAGVAQSPRYKIIEKRQSVAFWCNPISGHATLYWYQQILGQGPKLLIQFQNNGVVDDSQLPKDRFSAERLKGVDSTLKIQPAKLEDSAVYLCASSLATRGGTEAFFGQGTRLTVV.

This clonotype was recorded a few times. The rearrangement uses TRBV3-1 and TRBJ2-2; 8 bases fit TRBD1. The J segment lost 2 bases and the V segment lost 8 bases, leaving 13 bases of the junction unmatched. Germline loops: CDR1 LGHDT, CDR2 YNNKEL (reference sequence). The CDR3 consists of 17 residues. The chain's CDR3 is CASSNPGQVVNTGELFF. CDR3 coding DNA: TGTGCCAGCTCCAATCCGGGACAGGTCGTTAACACCGGGGAGCTGTTTTTT.

This clonotype was picked up one time. The V gene is TRBV7-9, the J gene TRBJ2-1; a weak D match, TRBD1 (6 bases). The CDR3 length is 13 residues. The V gene lost 2 bases and the J gene lost 8 bases, with 10 bases spanning the gap. Per germline, CDR1 SEHNR and CDR2 FQNEAQ (reference sequence). CDR3 nucleotide sequence: TGTGCCAGCAGCTTAAGTGGGGGCGATGAGCAGTTCTTC. Translation gives CASSLSGGDEQFF.

This rearrangement joins TRBV5-4 to TRBJ1-1; a possible D gene is TRBD1 (6 bases). The CDR3 runs to 15 residues. Trimming pared 3 bases from V and 0 bases from J, leaving 12 bases between. Germline V gives CDR1 SGHNT, CDR2 YYREEE (reference sequence). For the CDR3, the DNA is TGTGCCAGCAGCTCGGGGGGGCAGTTGAACACTGAAGCTTTCTTT. Translating it yields CASSSGGQLNTEAFF.

The rearrangement uses TRBV2 and TRBJ2-5; a possible D gene is TRBD1 (6 bases). The germline V gene encodes CDR1 SNHLY and CDR2 FYNNEI. V lost 6 bases and J 1 base, leaving 18 bases between the germline ends. This CDR3 comprises 16 residues. The CDR3 nucleotides are TGTGCCAGCAGCCCCAATAGGGGGACATTCCAAGAGACCCAGTACTTC. It is translated as CASSPNRGTFQETQYF.

This clonotype has more than one count but fewer than ten. The genes are TRBV9 and TRBJ1-5; tentatively, D is TRBD1 (6 bases). The CDR3 is 16 amino acids. V dropped 3 bases and J dropped 2 bases, with 15 bases sitting between them. Germline CDR1 SGDLS, CDR2 YYNGEE. The CDR3 loop is CASSAGDIGGNQPQHF. CDR3 DNA: TGTGCCAGCAGCGCGGGGGACATCGGAGGCAATCAGCCCCAGCATTTT.

V and J are TRBV6-5 and TRBJ2-7, with 7 bases fitting TRBD1. The CDR3 is 14 amino acids. In germline, CDR1 is MNHEY, CDR2 SVGAGI. V lost 8 bases to trimming and J lost 2 bases; unmatched junction nucleotides: 9. The CDR3 loop is CASGTGTVAYEQYF. In nucleotides, the CDR3 is TGTGCCAGCGGGACCGGGACAGTGGCCTACGAGCAGTACTTC.

This clonotype was detected only a few times. The genes are TRBV12-3 or TRBV12-4 and TRBJ1-1, with D unresolved. The CDR3 runs to 11 residues. Trimming took off 6 bases at V and 12 bases at J, with 14 bases between the two ends. This CDR3 reads CASSKRGFTFF. The DNA for the CDR3 is TGTGCCAGCAGCAAAAGAGGGTTCACTTTCTTT.

CDR3 protein: CSARDFGGGGSTDTQYF. CDR3 DNA: TGCAGTGCTAGAGATTTCGGCGGGGGCGGGAGCACAGATACGCAGTATTTT. The gene calls are TRBV20-1 and TRBJ2-3; perhaps TRBD2 as D (7 bases). The CDR3 is made up of 17 amino acids. The germline V and J ends were trimmed by 0 bases and 0 bases, with 16 bases remaining between them. The germline gives CDR1 DFQATT, CDR2 SNEGSKA (reference sequence).

The chain has TRBV7-3 and TRBJ2-3, with 9 bases matching TRBD1. Germline CDR1 and CDR2: SGHTA and FQGTGA. Trimming cost V 5 bases and J 6 bases; bases outside gene matches: 9. CDR3 length: 15 amino acids. CDR3 coding DNA: TGTGCCAGCAGCCCCTGGGGACAGGGAGGCGATACGCAGTATTTT. Translation: CASSPWGQGGDTQYF.

V usage is TRBV5-5 and J usage is TRBJ1-3, with TRBD1 identical over 8 bases. V trimming: 3 bases; J trimming: 4 bases; junction bases outside the gene matches: 3. This CDR3 is 14 amino acids long. The germline V gene has CDR1 SGHKS and CDR2 YYEKEE (reference sequence). CDR3 residues: CASSSRTGGNTIYF. The CDR3 DNA sequence: TGTGCCAGCAGCTCAAGGACAGGGGGAAACACCATATATTTT.

This clonotype was observed a single time. The junction and the germline gene differ at one end; a read error may be behind it. This rearrangement joins TRBV10-1 to TRBJ1-1; D gene ambiguous. Per the germline V gene, CDR1 is WNHNN and CDR2 is SYGVQD (reference sequence). CDR3 size: 16 residues. In nucleotides, the CDR3 is TGTGCCATCAGTGAGTCGAGTCGGAGTGCACGAGTTGAAGCTTTCTTT. Amino acids: CAISESSRSARVEAFF.

The chain couples TRBV20-1 to TRBJ2-3; no reliable D call. Germline assignment: CDR1 DFQATT and CDR2 SNEGSKA (reference sequence). V lost 1 base and J 0 bases, leaving 8 bases between the germline ends. The CDR3 consists of 14 residues. The chain's CDR3 is CSARGGTSTDTQYF. CDR3 sequence (DNA): TGCAGTGCTAGAGGGGGAACTAGCACAGATACGCAGTATTTT.

The rearrangement joins TRBV20-1 to TRBJ2-1; 9 nucleotides agree with TRBD1. The CDR3 runs to 15 residues. CDR1 is DFQATT and CDR2 is SNEGSKA in the germline V gene (reference sequence). Trimming took 1 base from V and 5 from J; bases not matched to a gene: 6. The CDR3 reads CSARVDRGEDNEQFF. In nucleotides, the CDR3 is TGCAGTGCTAGAGTAGACAGGGGGGAGGACAATGAGCAGTTCTTC.

This clonotype has just one count. The CDR3 DNA follows: TGTGCCAGCAGCCCCCCCACCAGTGAGCAGTTCTTC. As protein: CASSPPTSEQFF. The V and J genes are TRBV14 and TRBJ2-1; D unclear. Germline V lookup: CDR1 SGHDN, CDR2 FVKESK. The CDR3 loop spans 12 amino acids. Trimming removed 4 bases from V and 9 bases from J, with 10 bases in between.

The genes are TRBV15 and TRBJ2-1, with a weak D call TRBD2 (6 bases). CDR1 LNHNV and CDR2 YYDKDF come from the germline V gene (reference sequence). This CDR3 comprises 12 residues. The ends were cut back, 4 bases at V and 10 bases at J, with 11 bases in the middle. The CDR3 protein is CATSKRLEEQFF. The CDR3 region has the DNA TGTGCCACCAGCAAGCGACTAGAGGAGCAGTTCTTC. The full variable domain, completed using reference TRBV15 and TRBJ2-1, is DAMVIQNPRYQVTQFGKPVTLSCSQTLNHNVMYWYQQKSSQAPKLLFHYYDKDFNNEADTPDNFQSRRPNTSFCFLDIRSPGLGDTAMYLCATSKRLEEQFFGPGTRLTVL.

This clonotype was observed a single time. The rearrangement uses TRBV20-1 and TRBJ1-1; no clear D gene. Germline assignment: CDR1 DFQATT and CDR2 SNEGSKA (reference sequence). The germline V and J ends were trimmed by 1 base and 0 bases, with 18 bases remaining between them. The CDR3 has 17 residues. The CDR3 reads CSARGGVQETLNTEAFF. The CDR3 DNA reads as TGCAGTGCTAGAGGAGGAGTCCAGGAAACTCTGAACACTGAAGCTTTCTTT.